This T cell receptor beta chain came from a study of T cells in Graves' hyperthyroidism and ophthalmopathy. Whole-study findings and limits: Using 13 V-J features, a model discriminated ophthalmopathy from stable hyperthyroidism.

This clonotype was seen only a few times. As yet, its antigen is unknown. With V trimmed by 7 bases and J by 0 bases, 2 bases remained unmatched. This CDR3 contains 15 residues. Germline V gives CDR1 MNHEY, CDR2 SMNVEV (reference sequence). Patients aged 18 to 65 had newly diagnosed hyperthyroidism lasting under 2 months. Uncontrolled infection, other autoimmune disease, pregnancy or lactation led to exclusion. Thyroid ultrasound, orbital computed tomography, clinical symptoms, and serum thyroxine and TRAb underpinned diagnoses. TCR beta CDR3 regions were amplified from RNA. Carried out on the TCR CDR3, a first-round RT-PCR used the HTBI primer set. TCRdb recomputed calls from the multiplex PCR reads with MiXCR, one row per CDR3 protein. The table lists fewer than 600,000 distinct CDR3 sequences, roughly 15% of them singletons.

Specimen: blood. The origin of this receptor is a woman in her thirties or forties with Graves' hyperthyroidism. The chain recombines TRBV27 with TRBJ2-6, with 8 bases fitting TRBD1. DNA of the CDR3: TGTGCCAGCAACGGACAGGGCTCTGGGGCCAACGTCCTGACTTTC. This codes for CASNGQGSGANVLTF.